This is a list of T cell receptor beta chains from one sample in a study of blood T cell repertoires in COVID-19. Sequencing was performed with immunoSEQ multiplex PCR; in TCRdb, only in-frame clones are kept and a portion is missing. The sample consists of 65,000 to 75,000 clones, nearly 80% of them appearing once. The sequenced sample was peripheral blood. These TCRs come from a human donor in a cohort sampled during active COVID-19. Both conserved end residues are part of each CDR3. D genes are given only for firm matches. The listing skips clone size in some rows; elsewhere it reads once, few, many or a size class.

CDR3aa	CDR3nt	abundance	d_gene	v_gene	j_gene
CASSHTGDEQFF	TGTGCCAGCAGCCATACGGGGGATGAGCAGTTCTTC	NA	NA	TRBV7-9	TRBJ2-1
CASSFVGGLSGQPQHF	TGTGCCAGCAGCTTTGTGGGGGGGCTATCCGGGCAGCCCCAGCATTTT	NA	NA	TRBV7-8	TRBJ1-5
CASYLRGATDTQYF	TGCGCCAGTTACCTCCGGGGAGCCACAGATACGCAGTATTTT	NA	NA	TRBV5-1	TRBJ2-3
CASWTGAYGYTF	TGTGCCAGTTGGACAGGGGCCTATGGCTACACCTTC	few	TRBD1	TRBV19	TRBJ1-2
CASRIQGWGYTF	TGTGCCAGCAGAATACAGGGCTGGGGCTACACCTTC	NA	NA	TRBV2	TRBJ1-2
CACPLAGGVHRGAVF	TGTGCCTGCCCACTAGCGGGAGGCGTACACCGGGGAGCTGTTTTT	NA	TRBD2	TRBV7-4	TRBJ2-2
CASSLGHHSGYGYTF	TGTGCCAGCAGTTTAGGGCATCATAGTGGCTATGGCTACACCTTC	NA	NA	TRBV28	TRBJ1-2
CASNPARGYEQFF	TGTGCCAGCAACCCGGCCAGGGGCTATGAGCAGTTCTTC	NA	NA	TRBV6-2/TRBV6-3	TRBJ2-1
CASKPTGYNSPLHF	TGTGCCAGCAAGCCCACAGGGTACAATTCACCCCTCCACTTT	NA	NA	TRBV27	TRBJ1-6
CASSSAGKGGYEQYF	TGTGCCAGCAGTTCGGCCGGTAAAGGGGGTTACGAGCAGTACTTC	NA	NA	TRBV28	TRBJ2-7
CAWGHFSNQPQHF	TGTGCCTGGGGGCACTTTAGCAATCAGCCCCAGCATTTT	NA	NA	TRBV30	TRBJ1-5
CASSSQGTNSPLHF	TGTGCCAGCAGCTCTCAGGGGACTAATTCACCCCTCCACTTT	NA	NA	TRBV7-8	TRBJ1-6
CASRLARLGPDTQYF	TGTGCAAGTCGCTTAGCCCGACTAGGGCCAGATACGCAGTATTTT	NA	NA	TRBV12-2	TRBJ2-3
CASPSGAGGLTDTQYF	TGTGCCAGCCCCAGTGGGGCGGGGGGACTGACAGATACGCAGTATTTT	medium-sized	TRBD2	TRBV7-9	TRBJ2-3
CASSSRTGKIRSNQPQHF	TGTGCCAGCAGCTCCCGGACAGGGAAGATAAGAAGCAATCAGCCCCAGCATTTT	NA	TRBD1	TRBV6-2/TRBV6-3	TRBJ1-5
CASSPRIIQGAMDTEAFF	TGTGCCAGCTCACCACGCATCATCCAGGGGGCAATGGACACTGAAGCTTTCTTT	NA	TRBD1	TRBV18	TRBJ1-1